The next 15 T cell receptor beta chains were all read from a single sample in a study of blood T cell repertoires in COVID-19. Profiled with immunoSEQ multiplex PCR; TCRdb holds only in-frame clones, not every one. The profile shows 93,000 or so clones, about four fifths of them singletons. Sequencing was performed on peripheral blood. These receptors were taken from a human donor in a cohort sampled during active COVID-19.

The V and J genes are TRBV5-1 and TRBJ1-2, with D possibly being TRBD1 (5 bases). This CDR3 region has 14 residues. The V and J ends lost 4 bases and 5 bases respectively, with 15 bases between them. In germline, CDR1 is SGHRS, CDR2 YFSETQ. This chain's CDR3 is CASSEDGAGYGYTF. The CDR3 DNA sequence: TGCGCCAGCAGCGAGGATGGGGCTGGTTATGGCTACACCTTC.

This clone turned up a few times. V and J are TRBV3-1 (or the pseudogene TRBV3-2) and TRBJ1-1; TRBD1 might be the D (5 bases). Germline V CDR1 and CDR2: LGHDT, YNNKEL (reference sequence). The CDR3 runs to 15 residues. V was pared by 1 base and J by 0 bases, with 9 bases between. The DNA of the CDR3 is TGTGCCAGCAGCCAAGCGGGGGGAATGAACACTGAAGCTTTCTTT. This sequence encodes CASSQAGGMNTEAFF.

This chain joins TRBV5-1 and TRBJ1-2, with a weak D call TRBD1 (5 bases). The CDR3 spans 15 residues. CDR1 and CDR2 (germline): SGHRS, YFSETQ. V was trimmed by 4 bases and J by 4 bases, leaving 17 bases between them. CDR3 bases: TGCGCCAGCAGCGCCGAGGGGAGGGTTGGCTATGGCTACACCTTC. This encodes CASSAEGRVGYGYTF.

The sample holds a few counts of this clone. V is TRBV15 and J is TRBJ2-3, with D possibly TRBD1 on 6 matching bases. The CDR3 runs to 15 residues. In germline, CDR1 is LNHNV, CDR2 YYDKDF (reference sequence). V was cut by 5 bases and J by 4 bases, with 16 bases left in between. The CDR3 spells CATSLKGQRADTQYF. The CDR3 bases are TGTGCCACCAGCCTGAAAGGACAGAGGGCAGATACGCAGTATTTT.

The V call is TRBV11-2, the J call TRBJ2-3; D call uncertain. The CDR3 covers 12 residues. Trimming cost V 0 bases and J 6 bases, with 4 bases left between them. Germline CDR1 is SGHAT and CDR2 is FQNNGV. The CDR3 here is CASSLDSDTQYF. CDR3 sequence (DNA): TGTGCCAGCAGCTTAGATTCGGATACGCAGTATTTT.

The V gene is TRBV29-1, the J gene TRBJ1-2; D remains ambiguous. The V end lost 7 bases, the J end lost 6 bases, and 6 bases lay between the germline ends. Germline CDR1 and CDR2: SQVTM and ANQGSEA. The CDR3 sequence is 9 residues long. As DNA, the CDR3 is TGCAGCGCCGACAATGGCTACACCTTC. Protein product: CSADNGYTF.

The chain recombines TRBV19 with TRBJ1-1, with D unresolved. V was pared by 3 bases and J by 0 bases, with 11 bases between. CDR3 length: 15 amino acids. From germline, CDR1 is LNHDA and CDR2 SQIVND (reference sequence). CDR3 nucleotide sequence: TGTGCCAGTAGTATTGGCGGCACCCTGAACACTGAAGCTTTCTTT. It codes for CASSIGGTLNTEAFF.

The chain is built from TRBV5-6 and TRBJ2-1; 9 positions match TRBD2. With 4 bases clipped from V and 12 bases from J, the junction kept 11 bases outside the gene matches. Germline V gene sequence: CDR1 SGHDT, CDR2 YYEEEE. The CDR3 is 14 amino acids. For the CDR3, the DNA is TGTGCCAGCAGCCAGGGACTAGCCCTTGGCGGGCAGTTCTTC. This sequence encodes CASSQGLALGGQFF.

The chain joins TRBV30 to TRBJ2-5; D unresolved. The germline V gene encodes CDR1 GTSNPN and CDR2 SVGIG (reference sequence). The CDR3 totals 11 residues. Trimming left V 2 bases short and J 4 bases short, with 5 bases between. CDR3 loop: CAWSIVETQYF. CDR3 nucleotide sequence: TGTGCCTGGAGTATCGTAGAGACCCAGTACTTC. Full variable domain (missing parts from reference TRBV30 and TRBJ2-5): SQTIHQWPATLVQPVGSPLSLECTVEGTSNPNLYWYRQAAGRGLQLLFYSVGIGQISSEVPQNLSASRPQDRQFILSSKKLLLSDSGFYLCAWSIVETQYFGPGTRLLVL.

The chain combines TRBV29-1 with TRBJ1-3; TRBD1 might be the D (6 bases). Germline V CDR1 and CDR2: SQVTM, ANQGSEA. This CDR3 comprises 13 residues. V gave up 4 bases and J gave up 0 bases, with 7 bases separating them. The DNA for the CDR3 is TGCAGCGTTGGGGACACCTCTGGAAACACCATATATTTT. It is translated as CSVGDTSGNTIYF.

The gene calls are TRBV2 and TRBJ1-5; D uncertain. The CDR3 is 15 residues long. Germline values: CDR1 SNHLY, CDR2 FYNNEI. V was trimmed by 7 bases and J by 0 bases, leaving 13 bases between them. CDR3 residues: CASTRGGGSNQPQHF. Written as DNA, the CDR3 is TGTGCCAGCACTCGAGGCGGAGGTAGCAATCAGCCCCAGCATTTT.

The V and J genes are TRBV21-1 and TRBJ1-2; the table's TRBD1 call for D was not verified on the DNA. TRBV21-1 is listed as a pseudogene. This CDR3 is 17 amino acids long. The CDR3 DNA reads as TGTGCCAGCACCATGGGTTCTCGGGACAGGCGCTTTTATGGCTACACCTTC. It codes for CASTMGSRDRRFYGYTF.

The chain links TRBV11-2 to TRBJ2-1; D is uncertain. The V end lost 5 bases, the J end lost 6 bases, and 5 bases lay between the germline ends. This CDR3 contains 11 residues. Germline assignment: CDR1 SGHAT and CDR2 FQNNGV. CDR3 nucleotides: TGTGCCAGCAGCCGAGTCAATGAGCAGTTCTTC. Protein product: CASSRVNEQFF. Supplemented by reference TRBV11-2 and TRBJ2-1, the full variable domain reads EAGVAQSPRYKIIEKRQSVAFWCNPISGHATLYWYQQILGQGPKLLIQFQNNGVVDDSQLPKDRFSAERLKGVDSTLKIQPAKLEDSAVYLCASSRVNEQFFGPGTRLTVL.

J is TRBJ2-3 and V is TRBV10-3, with D perhaps matching TRBD2 (6 bases). Trimming took off 4 bases at V and 5 bases at J, with 10 bases between the two ends. The CDR3 sequence is 13 residues long. CDR1 is ENHRY, CDR2 SYGVKD, per germline. The CDR3, as DNA: TGTGCCATCAGTGTCGGCGGGGAAGATACGCAGTATTTT. As protein: CAISVGGEDTQYF.

This chain links TRBV18 with TRBJ1-1; tentatively, D is TRBD1 (5 bases). CDR3 length: 13 amino acids. Germline CDR1 and CDR2: KGHSH and LQKENI. With 3 bases removed from V and 2 bases from J, the gap between germline ends came to 7 bases. Written as DNA, the CDR3 is TGTGCCAGCTCACCGGGACTTAACACTGAAGCTTTCTTT. This translates into CASSPGLNTEAFF. The variable domain in full, completed from reference TRBV18 and TRBJ1-1, reads NAGVMQNPRHLVRRRGQEARLRCSPMKGHSHVYWYRQLPEEGLKFMVYLQKENIIDESGMPKERFSAEFPKEGPSILRIQQVVRGDSAAYFCASSPGLNTEAFFGQGTRLTVV.